These 2 T cell receptor beta chains were sequenced from one sample in a study of regulatory T cells in long-lasting Graves disease. HTBI primers from iRepertoire and Arm-PCR of CDR3 regions yielded the TCR beta libraries. Each CDR3 protein gets one entry after TCRdb re-called the multiplex PCR reads with MiXCR. The profile shows roughly 450,000 distinct CDR3 sequences, around 22% of them singletons. Time point: persistent/refractory GD, antithyroid drugs over 5 years with positive TRAb. TCR sequences were obtained from RNA taken from PBMCs. The sequencing used peripheral blood mononuclear cells (PBMCs), collected when the disease was refractory, from a patient treated with antithyroid drugs. These receptors were obtained from a female donor with Graves disease.

As concerns this clonotype: A much larger clone lies one base from this, so it may be a read error. The V and J genes are TRBV20-1 and TRBJ2-7; 9 bases align to TRBD1. The CDR3 spans 15 residues. Germline values: CDR1 DFQATT, CDR2 SNEGSKA (reference sequence). This CDR3 is CSASRPGQGSYGQYF. In DNA form, the CDR3 reads TGCAGTGCTAGTAGACCGGGACAGGGCTCCTACGGGCAGTACTTC.

This clonotype has a count of ten or more. The chain is built from TRBV19 and TRBJ1-1; D is undetermined. The CDR3 sequence is 14 residues long. V lost 3 bases and J 1 base, leaving 9 bases between the germline ends. Per germline, CDR1 LNHDA and CDR2 SQIVND (reference sequence). CDR3: CASSMVGGNTEAFF. The CDR3 DNA reads as TGTGCCAGTAGTATGGTAGGAGGGAACACTGAAGCTTTCTTT.